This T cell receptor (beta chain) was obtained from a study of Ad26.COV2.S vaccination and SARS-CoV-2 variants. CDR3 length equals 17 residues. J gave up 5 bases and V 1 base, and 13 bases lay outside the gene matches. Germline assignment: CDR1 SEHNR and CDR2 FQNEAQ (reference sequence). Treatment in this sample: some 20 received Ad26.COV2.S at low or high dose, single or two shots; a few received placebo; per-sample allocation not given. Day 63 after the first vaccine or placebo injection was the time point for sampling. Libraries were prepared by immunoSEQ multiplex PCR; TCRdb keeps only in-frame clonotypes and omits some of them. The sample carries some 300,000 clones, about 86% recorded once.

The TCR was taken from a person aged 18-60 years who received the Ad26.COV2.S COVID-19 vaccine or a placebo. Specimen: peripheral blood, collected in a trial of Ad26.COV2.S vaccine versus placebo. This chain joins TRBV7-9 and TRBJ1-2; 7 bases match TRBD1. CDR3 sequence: CASSLGTGEGPRYGYTF. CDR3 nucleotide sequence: TGTGCCAGCAGCTTAGGGACAGGAGAGGGCCCGAGATATGGCTACACCTTC.